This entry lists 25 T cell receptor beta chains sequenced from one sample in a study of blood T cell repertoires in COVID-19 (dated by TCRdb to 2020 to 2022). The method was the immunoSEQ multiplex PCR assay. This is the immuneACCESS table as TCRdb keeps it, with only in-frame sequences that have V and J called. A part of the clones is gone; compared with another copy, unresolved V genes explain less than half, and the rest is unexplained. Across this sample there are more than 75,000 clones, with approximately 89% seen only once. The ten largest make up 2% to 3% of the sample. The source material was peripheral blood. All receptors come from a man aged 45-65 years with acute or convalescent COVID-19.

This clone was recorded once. The CDR3 sequence: CASSKTGNTGELFF. CDR3 nucleotide sequence: TGTGCCAGCAGTAAGACAGGGAACACCGGGGAGCTGTTTTTT. The chain recombines TRBV6-2 or TRBV6-3 with TRBJ2-2, with TRBD1 as a possible D gene (6 bases). The CDR3 has 14 amino acids. V lost 5 bases and J lost 1, with 8 bases in between. The V gene's germline CDR1 is MNHEY and CDR2 SVGEGT.

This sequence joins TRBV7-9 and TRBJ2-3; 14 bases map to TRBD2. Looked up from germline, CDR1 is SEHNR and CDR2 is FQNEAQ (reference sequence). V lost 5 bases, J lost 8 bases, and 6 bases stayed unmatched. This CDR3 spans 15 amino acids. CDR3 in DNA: TGTGCCAGCAGCCTTTCGACTAGCGGGGGGGCTACGCAGTATTTT. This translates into CASSLSTSGGATQYF. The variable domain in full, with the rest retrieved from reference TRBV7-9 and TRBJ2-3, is DTGVSQNPRHKITKRGQNVTFRCDPISEHNRLYWYRQTLGQGPEFLTYFQNEAQLEKSRLLSDRFSAERPKGSFSTLEIQRTEQGDSAMYLCASSLSTSGGATQYFGPGTRLTVL.

CDR3 protein: CASSLGQNTGELFF. The CDR3 bases are TGTGCCAGCAGCCTCGGACAGAACACCGGGGAGCTGTTTTTT. The J gene is TRBJ2-2, the V gene TRBV27, with a possible D match to TRBD1 (5 bases). V gave up 6 bases and J gave up 1 base, with 9 bases separating them. CDR1 is MNHEY and CDR2 is SMNVEV in the germline V gene (reference sequence). The CDR3 sequence is 14 residues long.

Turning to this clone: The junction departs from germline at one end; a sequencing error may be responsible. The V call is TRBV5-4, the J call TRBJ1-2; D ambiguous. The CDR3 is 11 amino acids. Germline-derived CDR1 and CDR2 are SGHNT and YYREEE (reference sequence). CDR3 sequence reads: CVSWSGYGYTF. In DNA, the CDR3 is TGTGTCAGCTGGTCGGGCTATGGCTACACCTTC.

CDR3 in amino acids: CATSGGPLAAYNEQFF. The CDR3 DNA reads as TGTGCCACCAGTGGGGGGCCACTAGCGGCCTACAATGAGCAGTTCTTC. The chain employs TRBV24-1 and TRBJ2-1; 8 positions match TRBD2. V lost 5 bases to trimming and J lost 2 bases; unmatched junction nucleotides: 7. Germline values: CDR1 KGHDR, CDR2 SFDVKD. CDR3 length: 16 residues.

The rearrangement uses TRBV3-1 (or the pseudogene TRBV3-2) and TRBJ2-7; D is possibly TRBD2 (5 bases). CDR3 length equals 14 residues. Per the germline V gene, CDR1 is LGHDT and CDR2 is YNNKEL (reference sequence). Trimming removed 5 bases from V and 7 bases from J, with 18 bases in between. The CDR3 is CASSSGIAVPEQYF. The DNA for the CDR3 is TGTGCCAGCAGCTCGGGGATCGCGGTACCTGAGCAGTACTTC.

The CDR3 region has the DNA TGTGCCAGCAGTGAAGCCCACTTTAGCCAGGGCTACGAGCAGTACTTC. It translates to CASSEAHFSQGYEQYF. The chain uses TRBV6-1 and TRBJ2-7; perhaps TRBD1 as D (5 bases). V was shortened by 0 bases and J by 3 bases, with 15 bases between the two germline ends. CDR1 is MNHNS and CDR2 is SASEGT in the germline V gene. The CDR3 is 16 amino acids.

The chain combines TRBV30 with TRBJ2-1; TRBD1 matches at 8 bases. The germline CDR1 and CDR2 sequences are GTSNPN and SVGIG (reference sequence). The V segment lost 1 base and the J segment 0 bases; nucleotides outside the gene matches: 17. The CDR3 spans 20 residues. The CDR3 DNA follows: TGTGCCTGGAGTGACGGGCTACAGGGGGACCTTTTCAGCTCCTACAATGAGCAGTTCTTC. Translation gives CAWSDGLQGDLFSSYNEQFF.

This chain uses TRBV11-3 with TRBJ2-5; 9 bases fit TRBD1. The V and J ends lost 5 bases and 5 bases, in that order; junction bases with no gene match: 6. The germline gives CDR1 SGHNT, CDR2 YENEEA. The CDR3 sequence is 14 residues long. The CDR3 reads CASSDRTGAETQYF. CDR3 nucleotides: TGTGCCAGCAGCGATCGGACAGGGGCCGAGACCCAGTACTTC.

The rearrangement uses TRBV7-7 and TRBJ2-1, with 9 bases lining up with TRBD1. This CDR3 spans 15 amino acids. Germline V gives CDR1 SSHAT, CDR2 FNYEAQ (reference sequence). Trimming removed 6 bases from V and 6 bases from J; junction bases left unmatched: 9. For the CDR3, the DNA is TGTGCCAGCAGTTTGGGGACAGGGATTATCAATGAGCAGTTCTTC. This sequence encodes CASSLGTGIINEQFF.

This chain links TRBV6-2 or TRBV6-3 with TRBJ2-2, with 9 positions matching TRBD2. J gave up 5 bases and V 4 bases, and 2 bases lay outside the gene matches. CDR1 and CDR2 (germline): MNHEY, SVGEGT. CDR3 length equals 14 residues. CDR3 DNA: TGTGCCAGCAGTTTGCTAGCGGGGACCGGGGAGCTGTTTTTT. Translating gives CASSLLAGTGELFF.

CDR3 DNA: TGTGCCAGCAGTTGGCGGACTAGCGGACCCTCCTACGAGCAGTACTTC. Translating it yields CASSWRTSGPSYEQYF. V is TRBV28 and J is TRBJ2-7; 10 bases map to TRBD2. The CDR3 totals 16 residues. The V and J ends lost 4 bases and 0 bases, in that order; junction bases with no gene match: 6. Germline V gene data show CDR1 as MDHEN and CDR2 as SYDVKM.

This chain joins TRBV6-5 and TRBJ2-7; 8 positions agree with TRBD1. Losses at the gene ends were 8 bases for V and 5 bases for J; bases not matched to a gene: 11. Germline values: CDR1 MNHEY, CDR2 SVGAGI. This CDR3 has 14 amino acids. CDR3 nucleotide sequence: TGTGCCAGCGACATGAGACAGGGGAAGAACGAGCAGTACTTC. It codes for CASDMRQGKNEQYF.

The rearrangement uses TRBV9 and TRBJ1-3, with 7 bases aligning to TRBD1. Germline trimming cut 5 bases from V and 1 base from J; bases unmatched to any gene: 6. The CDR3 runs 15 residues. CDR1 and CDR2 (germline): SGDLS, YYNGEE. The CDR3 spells CASSRGDSSGNTIYF. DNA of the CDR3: TGTGCCAGCAGTCGCGGGGACAGTTCTGGAAACACCATATATTTT.

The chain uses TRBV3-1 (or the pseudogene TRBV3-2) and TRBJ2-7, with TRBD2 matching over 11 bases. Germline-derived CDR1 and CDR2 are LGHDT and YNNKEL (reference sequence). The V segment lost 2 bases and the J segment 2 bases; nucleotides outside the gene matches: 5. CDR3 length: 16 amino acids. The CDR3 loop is CASSQPTSGDTYEQYV. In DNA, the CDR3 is TGTGCCAGCAGCCAACCGACTAGCGGGGACACCTACGAGCAGTACGTC.

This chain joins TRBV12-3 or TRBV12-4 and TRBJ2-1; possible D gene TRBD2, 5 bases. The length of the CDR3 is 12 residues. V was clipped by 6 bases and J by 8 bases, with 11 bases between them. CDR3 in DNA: TGTGCCAGCAGACAGAACGGGGATGAGCAGTTCTTC. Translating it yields CASRQNGDEQFF.

This chain's CDR3 is CASSKVTFDPLPLHF. The CDR3 DNA sequence: TGTGCCAGCAGCAAAGTGACATTTGATCCTTTACCCCTCCACTTT. This chain connects TRBV21-1 to TRBJ1-6; TRBD1 was called by the table and not checked on the DNA. TRBV21-1 is flagged as a pseudogene. The CDR3 has 15 amino acids.

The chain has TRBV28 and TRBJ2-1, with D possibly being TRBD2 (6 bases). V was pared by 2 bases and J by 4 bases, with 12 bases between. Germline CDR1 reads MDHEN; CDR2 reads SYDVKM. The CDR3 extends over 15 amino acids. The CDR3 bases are TGTGCCAGCAGTTTACGGGATGGGGGGTACAATGAGCAGTTCTTC. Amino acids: CASSLRDGGYNEQFF.

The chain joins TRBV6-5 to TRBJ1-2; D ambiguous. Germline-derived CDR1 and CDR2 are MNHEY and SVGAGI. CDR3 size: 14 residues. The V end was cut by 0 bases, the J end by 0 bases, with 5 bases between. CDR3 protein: CASSYSSANYGYTF. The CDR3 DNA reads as TGTGCCAGCAGTTACTCTTCGGCTAACTATGGCTACACCTTC.

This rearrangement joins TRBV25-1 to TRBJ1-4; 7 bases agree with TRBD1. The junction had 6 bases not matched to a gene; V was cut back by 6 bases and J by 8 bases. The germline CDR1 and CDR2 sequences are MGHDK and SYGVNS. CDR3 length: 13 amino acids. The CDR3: CASSARGLEKLFF. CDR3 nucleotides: TGTGCCAGCAGCGCCAGGGGGTTGGAAAAACTGTTTTTT.

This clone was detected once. The CDR3 coding sequence is TGTGCCAGCGCTCCCCAGGGACTAGCCGCATACGAGCAGTACTTC. It is translated as CASAPQGLAAYEQYF. This chain connects TRBV6-5 to TRBJ2-7, with 9 nucleotides matching TRBD2. The germline V gene encodes CDR1 MNHEY and CDR2 SVGAGI. The ends lost 8 bases at V and 4 bases at J; junction bases unmatched: 12. The CDR3 runs to 15 residues.

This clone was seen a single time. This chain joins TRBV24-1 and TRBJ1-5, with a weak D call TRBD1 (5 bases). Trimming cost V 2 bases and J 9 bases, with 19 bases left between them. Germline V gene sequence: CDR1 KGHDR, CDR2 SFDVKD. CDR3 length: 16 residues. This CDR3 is CATSDSNRTPHRPQHF. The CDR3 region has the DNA TGTGCCACCAGTGATTCGAACAGGACCCCCCACCGGCCCCAGCATTTT.

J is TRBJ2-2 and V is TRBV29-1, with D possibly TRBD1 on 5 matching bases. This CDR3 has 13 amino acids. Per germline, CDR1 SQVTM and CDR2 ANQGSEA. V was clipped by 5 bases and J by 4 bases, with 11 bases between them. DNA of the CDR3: TGCAGCGTTAGTCATAGGGGCACCGGGGAGCTGTTTTTT. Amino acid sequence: CSVSHRGTGELFF.

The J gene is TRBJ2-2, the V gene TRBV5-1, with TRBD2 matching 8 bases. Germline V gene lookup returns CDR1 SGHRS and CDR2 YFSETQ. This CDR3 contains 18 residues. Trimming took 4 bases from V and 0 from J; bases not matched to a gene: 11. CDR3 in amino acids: CASSPSWREAANTGELFF. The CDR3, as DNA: TGCGCCAGCAGCCCCTCGTGGCGGGAGGCCGCGAACACCGGGGAGCTGTTTTTT.

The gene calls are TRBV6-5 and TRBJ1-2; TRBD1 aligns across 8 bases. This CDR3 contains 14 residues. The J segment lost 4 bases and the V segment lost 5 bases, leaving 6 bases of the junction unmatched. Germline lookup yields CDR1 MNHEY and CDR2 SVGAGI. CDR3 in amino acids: CASSRGQGGYGYTF. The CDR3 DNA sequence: TGTGCCAGCAGTCGTGGACAGGGCGGCTATGGCTACACCTTC.